The source of this TCR beta chain is a study of type 1 regulatory T cells. From the reads, TCRdb called clonotypes with MiXCR, one entry per CDR3 protein. This sample has around 88,000 distinct CDR3 sequences, with around 30% found just once. What was sequenced was CD4+ T cells, either the whole sample or a sorted fraction (not recorded which). This receptor was identified in a human donor in good health.

CDR3 sequence reads: CATSRAGGGYGYTF. CDR3 in DNA: TGTGCCACCAGCAGAGCAGGGGGAGGCTATGGCTACACCTTC. J is TRBJ1-2 and V is TRBV15; 7 bases agree with TRBD1. Germline V gene lookup returns CDR1 LNHNV and CDR2 YYDKDF (reference sequence). The CDR3 is 14 residues long. Trimming removed 1 base from V and 4 bases from J; junction bases left unmatched: 3.